Sequencing of this T cell receptor (beta chain) was carried out in a study of blood T cell repertoires in COVID-19. In the original workflow: Amplification of reference gene primers was used by the study to estimate nucleated cell counts. Libraries were prepared by immunoSEQ multiplex PCR; TCRdb keeps only in-frame clonotypes and omits some of them. V and J calls and clone size are those listed in that table; D and trimming were worked out from the DNA. This sample has 540,000 or so clones, with about 89% found just once. V shed 6 bases, J shed 3 bases, and the junction held 19 bases outside the gene matches. This CDR3 comprises 19 residues. The germline gives CDR1 SNHLY, CDR2 FYNNEI.

The chain recombines TRBV2 with TRBJ2-2; the match to TRBD1 covers 7 bases. The TCR originated in a woman between 45 and 65 years old with COVID-19, enrolled during active disease. Sequencing used peripheral blood. The DNA of the CDR3 is TGTGCCAGCAGCGTAACACCGGGACAGCAAAGGAGATACACCGGGGAGCTGTTTTTT. Encoded protein: CASSVTPGQQRRYTGELFF.